This T cell receptor beta chain derives from a study of blood T cell repertoires in COVID-19. TCRdb's table, derived via immunoSEQ multiplex PCR, lists solely in-frame clones and lacks some. The table has 95,000 to 100,000 clones, 79% seen once. This clone has a handful of counts. Trimming left V 8 bases short and J 0 bases short, with 16 bases between. Germline CDR1 is SNHLY and CDR2 is FYNNEI. The CDR3 extends over 15 amino acids. Sequences were obtained from peripheral blood. The sequence derives from an elderly woman with active or convalescent COVID-19. The chain uses TRBV2 and TRBJ1-2; the D gene is possibly TRBD1 (6 bases). The CDR3 nucleotides read TGTGCCAGCCGGGTACAGGGCCCATCTAACTATGGCTACACCTTC. Its translation is CASRVQGPSNYGYTF.